The sequence of this T cell receptor beta chain was determined in a study of CD8 T cells in ankylosing spondylitis. Study-level points and caveats: Disease-linked clones had a CD8+ phenotype and relatively low frequency in peripheral blood. Earlier reports found some motif variants in synovial fluid and blood in reactive arthritis.

This CDR3 spans 14 amino acids. Trimming took off 2 bases at V and 4 bases at J, with 14 bases between the two ends. Per germline, CDR1 SQVTM and CDR2 ANQGSEA. With molecular barcodes, quantitative 5'-RACE was used to make the TCR beta libraries. TCRdb independently ran MiXCR on the 5' RACE reads; one entry per CDR3 protein. This sample has 300,000 to 350,000 distinct CDR3 sequences; 11% occur once, and the top ten carry around 10%. This clonotype was counted ten times or more. As yet, its antigen is unknown. The rearrangement links TRBV29-1 to TRBJ2-5, with no clear D. The receptor was derived from a female donor with ankylosing spondylitis or in good health (not recorded which). The specimen sequenced was blood, either unsorted or a sorted T cell fraction (not recorded which). CDR3 in amino acids: CSVETVTRRETQYF. The CDR3 DNA reads as TGCAGCGTTGAAACCGTGACGCGACGAGAGACCCAGTACTTC.